The present TCR beta chain was sequenced within a study of blood T cell repertoires in COVID-19. Background on the study: The United States, Italy and Spain provided the acute and convalescent COVID-19 samples. Nucleic acid was either cDNA or gDNA, and it came from T cells, B-cell-depleted T cells, or PBMCs.

CDR1 and CDR2 (germline): GTSNPN, SVGIG (reference sequence). The CDR3 is made up of 19 amino acids. With 2 bases clipped from V and 0 bases from J, the junction kept 12 bases outside the gene matches. This clone was detected only a few times. Source study methods: Estimates of nucleated cell counts were drawn from the amplification of reference gene primers. The protocol was immunoSEQ multiplex PCR, while the TCRdb copy is restricted to in-frame clones and leaves out a portion. V and J calls and clone size are copied from that table; D and trimming were computed from the DNA. The table records about 43,000 clones, over 75% of them present only once.

The chain is built from TRBV30 and TRBJ2-6; 8 nucleotides agree with TRBD1. The receptor was derived from a woman aged 55-70 years with acute or convalescent COVID-19. The sequenced sample was peripheral blood. Here the CDR3 reads CAWSNPGTGVFSGANVLTF. As DNA, the CDR3 is TGTGCCTGGAGTAACCCCGGGACAGGAGTCTTCTCTGGGGCCAACGTCCTGACTTTC.